Below are 9 T cell receptor beta chains sequenced from a single sample in a study of Ad26.COV2.S vaccination and SARS-CoV-2 variants. Measured with immunoSEQ multiplex PCR; TCRdb has only the in-frame clones, and not every one. The sample shows 300,000 to 350,000 clones, about 87% of them seen only once. Treatment denoted: around 19 received Ad26.COV2.S at low or high dose, single or two shots; roughly five received placebo; per-sample allocation not given. The study sampled participants on day 63 after the first vaccine or placebo injection. The sequenced sample was peripheral blood, obtained in a trial of Ad26.COV2.S vaccine versus placebo. Receptors originate from a person aged 18-60 years who received the Ad26.COV2.S COVID-19 vaccine or a placebo.

V usage is TRBV6-4 and J usage is TRBJ2-2; D may be TRBD2 (5 bases). CDR3 length: 12 amino acids. V was shortened by 8 bases and J by 4 bases, with 8 bases between the two germline ends. Germline V gene sequence: CDR1 MRHNA, CDR2 SNTAGT. CDR3 region: CASGRGTGELFF. The CDR3 region has the DNA TGTGCCAGCGGGAGAGGCACCGGGGAGCTGTTTTTT.

This clone was observed a single time. The gene calls are TRBV6-2 or TRBV6-3 and TRBJ1-2; TRBD1 is a possible D gene (5 bases). Germline CDR1 is MNHEY and CDR2 is SVGEGT. This CDR3 comprises 12 residues. Trimming took 5 bases from V and 8 from J, leaving 12 bases between them. CDR3 in DNA: TGTGCCAGCAGTACCCCGGGGGAAGGCTACACCTTC. This codes for CASSTPGEGYTF.

The rearrangement uses TRBV18 and TRBJ1-1; possible D gene TRBD1, 5 bases. Trimming cost V 5 bases and J 1 base, with 8 bases left between them. The germline gives CDR1 KGHSH, CDR2 LQKENI. The CDR3 has 13 amino acids. CDR3 bases: TGTGCCAGCTCAGAGAGGGGGAACACTGAAGCTTTCTTT. This gives the protein CASSERGNTEAFF.

The rearrangement uses TRBV29-1 and TRBJ2-1; 8 bases are shared with TRBD1. V lost 7 bases to trimming and J lost 8 bases; unmatched junction nucleotides: 13. CDR1 and CDR2 from the germline V gene are SQVTM and ANQGSEA. This CDR3 spans 14 amino acids. The CDR3 region is CSATRQGIIDEQFF. The CDR3 region has the DNA TGCAGCGCGACCCGACAGGGGATCATCGATGAGCAGTTCTTC.

The V call is TRBV29-1, the J call TRBJ2-7, with D possibly being TRBD1 (6 bases). Looked up from germline, CDR1 is SQVTM and CDR2 is ANQGSEA. The length of the CDR3 is 15 residues. The V end lost 5 bases, the J end lost 0 bases, and 17 bases lay between the germline ends. CDR3 loop: CSVHFYDRSSYEQYF. The CDR3 DNA follows: TGCAGCGTTCATTTTTATGACAGGAGCTCCTACGAGCAGTACTTC.

The chain couples TRBV18 to TRBJ1-5; 8 positions agree with TRBD1. Looked up from germline, CDR1 is KGHSH and CDR2 is LQKENI. The trim removed 3 bases at V and 3 bases at J, leaving 4 bases unmatched. CDR3 length equals 15 residues. As DNA, the CDR3 is TGTGCCAGCTCACCGACAGGGGCCCACAATCAGCCCCAGCATTTT. It codes for CASSPTGAHNQPQHF.

The gene calls are TRBV4-1 and TRBJ2-7; D might be TRBD1 (6 bases). Between the trimmed V and J ends, which lost 1 base and 5 bases, there was a span of 21 bases. This CDR3 region has 17 residues. The germline V gene has CDR1 MGHRA and CDR2 YSYEKL. CDR3 region: CASSQGLAGAIYHEQYF. The CDR3 DNA sequence: TGCGCCAGCAGCCAAGGTCTGGCAGGGGCAATCTATCACGAGCAGTACTTC.

The CDR3 nucleotides are TGTGCCAGCAGCTTTGGGGGGTCCAAAAACATTCAGTACTTC. This encodes CASSFGGSKNIQYF. The chain recombines TRBV5-4 with TRBJ2-4; D is possibly TRBD2 (6 bases). Germline V CDR1 and CDR2: SGHNT, YYREEE (reference sequence). Trimming shortened V by 2 bases and J by 2 bases, and 8 bases separated the two germline ends. The CDR3 covers 14 residues.

The chain joins TRBV20-1 to TRBJ2-5, with unresolved D. CDR1 is DFQATT and CDR2 is SNEGSKA in the germline V gene (reference sequence). The CDR3 has 11 amino acids. The germline V and J ends were trimmed by 5 bases and 3 bases, with 7 bases remaining between them. The CDR3 DNA sequence: TGCAGTGCTTACCCCGAAGAGACCCAGTACTTC. It translates to CSAYPEETQYF.